The present entry profiles one T cell receptor beta chain with its context. The clone's antigen remains unknown. No base-level quality is on record; no much larger clone is a single base apart. Using the deep immunoSEQ assay, TCR CDR3 regions were amplified from genomic DNA by multiplex PCR. Extracted genomic DNA from each cell subset was spread evenly across all wells of several immunoSEQ 96-well plates, with each plate serving as a replicate. For sorted subsets, about 200 ng genomic DNA, equal to about 30,000 T cell genomes, was loaded into each replicate PCR. The purified libraries were quantified using a Qubit 3.0 fluorometer, sized with a Bioanalyzer 2100, and then quantified again using the KAPA Library Quantification kit. Every immunoSEQ 96-well plate was sequenced on a separate single-read 150-cycle Illumina NextSeq 550 flow cell. Processing in the source paper ran as follows. Because the immunoSEQ output included only junctional sequences and no quality scores, the filtering could not be the same as the filtering used for full-length reads. Sequences were annotated with PyIR, a Python wrapper for IgBLAST v1.9, and V/J genes and CDR3 were assigned using IMGT germline references. Reads with weak V/J assignments (E-value above 1e-6), missing CDR3, stop codons, out-of-frame junctions, or ambiguous translated residues were removed. V3J clonotypes were defined by identical inferred V gene, J gene, and CDR3 amino acid sequence. The percentage overlap between two repertoires was calculated by dividing the number of shared unique clonotypes by the size of the smaller repertoire. Richness of each repertoire was evaluated using RTK rarefaction, the Chao1 estimator, and Recon v2.1 estimates of unobserved clonotypes. Generation probabilities for all TCRbeta clonotypes obtained by the gDNA method from a handful of donors were computed using OLGA. Entries here come from immuneACCESS through TCRdb and include only in-frame sequences with V and J called. Some clones fail to appear in such tables; in the studies checked, an unresolved V gene covers under half of the shortfall, and the cause of the remainder is unknown. V and J calls and clone size come straight from that table; D and trimming were deduced from the DNA. The sample has about a million clones on record, 77% of them singletons. The ten largest clones represent 0.89% of the sample.

The donors were healthy, HIV-negative adults who had no recently reported acute infections or vaccinations. Only Caucasian adults living in Nashville, Tennessee, USA were represented among the donors. Magnetic negative selection was used to enrich CD4+ T cells, after which naive cells were positively selected on CD45RA and the negative fraction became the memory subset. After blood collection by leukapheresis, PBMCs were isolated using Ficoll-Histopaque density gradient centrifugation and then cryopreserved in the vapor phase of liquid nitrogen. Purity and quantity of every magnetically sorted T cell population were checked by analytical flow cytometry. Each sorted fraction had its genomic DNA isolated and then quantified by UV absorbance on a Nanodrop 2000c. Based on the germline V gene, the CDR1 and CDR2 sequences are SNHLY and FYNNEI. From V the trimming removes 3 bases and from J it removes 10 bases, while the gene matches leave 11 bases of the junction unaccounted for. The CDR3 goes from the cysteine to the phenylalanine over 14 residues. Only CDR3 DNA is held: 42 bases, read in frame from base 1.

The record originates from a study of shared clonotypes between healthy human individuals (dated by TCRdb to 2018 to 2021). Turning to the overall study: The cohort included a few men and a couple of women between 18 and 49 years of age. For each donor, three plates each were used for CD4 naive and CD4 memory, two plates were used for CD8 naive, and one plate was used for CD8 memory. The study deeply sequenced blood TCR repertoires of about 5 healthy adults to estimate repertoire size and the extent of clonotype sharing between individuals. To increase sequencing depth and limit assay-specific biases, different laboratories used diverse techniques to prepare libraries and sequence TCR repertoires. Each donor's leukapheresis produced roughly between about 0.85 and 10 billion PBMCs. What the study reported, not specific to this receptor: Compared with non-shared clonotypes, clonotypes shared by all four sorted-subset donors had higher generation probabilities. Incomplete sequencing was indicated by rarefaction of sorted-subset datasets, despite the large sequencing depth. Sampling was restricted to blood, and TCR repertoires in tissues likely differ from the TCR repertoires found in blood. Based on pairwise subsampling, the degree of clonotype sharing among donors was expected to be affected by sequencing depth. About 4.5% of naive CD4, roughly 3.5% of naive CD8, around 2.3% of memory CD4, and about 0.4% of memory CD8 clonotypes were shared across a few donors. Estimated clonotype richness was generally larger for naive than for memory subsets. The genetic and exposure-history diversity represented was limited by the small number of donors.

Sample: memory CD4+ T cells from PBMCs. The cell subset or site label, as the study defines it: CD45RA-negative fraction. This receptor chain uses TRBV2 and TRBJ2-5; 7 junctional bases match TRBD2. This clonotype originated in a man aged 18 to 30 in good health. Some clones in this sample may be carry-over from other donors' samples. The DNA sequence follows: TGTGCCAGCAGTGAGGGGAGGGCCGGGGTTGACCAGTACTTC. Its translation is CASSEGRAGVDQYF.